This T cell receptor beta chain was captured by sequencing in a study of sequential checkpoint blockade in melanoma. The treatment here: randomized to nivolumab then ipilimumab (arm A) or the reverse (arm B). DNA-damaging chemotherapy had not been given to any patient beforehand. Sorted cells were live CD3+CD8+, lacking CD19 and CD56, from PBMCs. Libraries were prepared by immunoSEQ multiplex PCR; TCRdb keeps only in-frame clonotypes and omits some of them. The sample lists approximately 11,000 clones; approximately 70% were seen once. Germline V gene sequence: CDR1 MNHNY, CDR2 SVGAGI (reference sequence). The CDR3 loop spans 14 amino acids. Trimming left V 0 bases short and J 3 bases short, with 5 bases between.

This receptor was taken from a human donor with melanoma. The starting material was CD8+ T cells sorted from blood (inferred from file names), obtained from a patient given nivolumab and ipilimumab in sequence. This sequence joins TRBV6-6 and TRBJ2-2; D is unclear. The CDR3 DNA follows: TGTGCCAGCAGTTACTCTACATACACCGGGGAGCTGTTTTTT. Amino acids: CASSYSTYTGELFF.